One sample yielded the 8 T cell receptor beta chains listed below, sequenced in a study of prognosis after radiotherapy for stage I lung cancer. From genomic DNA, TCR beta CDR3 was amplified by two-round multiplex PCR. The first round of PCR was done with primers that matched each TRBV and TRBJ gene. Each CDR3 protein is one row after TCRdb ran MiXCR on the multiplex PCR reads. The data hold approximately 17,000 distinct CDR3 sequences, with under 50% observed a single time. Source: PBMCs, taken before or after stereotactic body radiation therapy (not recorded which). These TCRs come from a donor over 45 with non-small cell lung cancer.

This clonotype was seen ten or more times. The chain employs TRBV10-2 and TRBJ1-5, with D possibly TRBD1 on 5 matching bases. Germline CDR1 reads WSHSY; CDR2 reads SAAADI. V was pared by 5 bases and J by 4 bases, with 9 bases between. This CDR3 has 13 residues. The CDR3 DNA reads TGCGCCAGCAGTCCAGGGTTGAATCAGCCCCAGCATTTT. Translation: CASSPGLNQPQHF.

With respect to this clonotype: This may come from a read error, since a much larger clone is one base off. The chain carries TRBV5-4 and TRBJ2-7, with 8 positions matching TRBD1. CDR3 length: 15 amino acids. Germline loops: CDR1 SGHNT, CDR2 YYREEE (reference sequence). J gave up 0 bases and V 3 bases, and 5 bases lay outside the gene matches. CDR3 region: CASSSLGQASYEQYF. CDR3 in DNA: TGTGCCAGCAGCTCCTTGGGACAGGCCTCCTACGAGCAGTACTTC.

This clonotype came up many times. The chain uses TRBV6-9 and TRBJ2-3, with D possibly matching TRBD1 (5 bases). The germline CDR1 and CDR2 sequences are MNHGY and SVAAGI. The CDR3 consists of 16 residues. V was trimmed by 3 bases and J by 2 bases, leaving 15 bases between them. Here the CDR3 DNA reads TGTGCCAGCAGTTACCTTTCGACAGTAAACACAGATACGCAGTATTTT. Its translation: CASSYLSTVNTDTQYF.

This clonotype has at least ten counts. V usage is TRBV20-1 and J usage is TRBJ2-3, with a possible D match to TRBD2 (6 bases). The CDR3 runs to 12 residues. Germline V CDR1 and CDR2: DFQATT, SNEGSKA (reference sequence). The V gene lost 4 bases and the J gene lost 2 bases, with 7 bases spanning the gap. CDR3 sequence reads: CSATGDTDTQYF. The CDR3 bases are TGCAGTGCTACGGGGGACACAGATACGCAGTATTTT.

This clonotype was detected once. The J gene is TRBJ2-1, the V gene TRBV6-1; D is unclear. This CDR3 region has 12 residues. V was clipped by 6 bases and J by 3 bases, with 6 bases between them. Germline lookup yields CDR1 MNHNS and CDR2 SASEGT. The CDR3 loop reads CASSPNYNEQFF. As DNA, the CDR3 is TGTGCCAGCAGCCCGAACTACAATGAGCAGTTCTTC.

The J gene is TRBJ2-3, the V gene TRBV7-9; 12 nucleotides line up with TRBD2. J gave up 0 bases and V 3 bases, and 4 bases lay outside the gene matches. The CDR3 covers 17 residues. CDR1 and CDR2 (germline): SEHNR, FQNEAQ (reference sequence). CDR3 bases: TGTGCCAGCAGCTTCTCAGGACTAGCGGGGAGCACAGATACGCAGTATTTT. This sequence encodes CASSFSGLAGSTDTQYF. Supplemented by reference TRBV7-9 and TRBJ2-3, the full variable domain reads DTGVSQNPRHKITKRGQNVTFRCDPISEHNRLYWYRQTLGQGPEFLTYFQNEAQLEKSRLLSDRFSAERPKGSFSTLEIQRTEQGDSAMYLCASSFSGLAGSTDTQYFGPGTRLTVL.

In this sample, this clonotype is medium-sized. This chain uses TRBV6-1 with TRBJ1-5, with 9 bases identical to TRBD1. V was pared by 6 bases and J by 7 bases, with 10 bases of the junction left unmatched. The V gene's germline CDR1 is MNHNS and CDR2 SASEGT. This CDR3 has 15 amino acids. CDR3 nucleotides: TGTGCCAGCAGGCTATGGGACAGGGACGACCAGCCCCAGCATTTT. Encoded protein: CASRLWDRDDQPQHF.

This clonotype was detected many times. V usage is TRBV9 and J usage is TRBJ1-1, with TRBD1 matching over 8 bases. This CDR3 spans 14 amino acids. V shed 3 bases and J 1 base; nucleotides not matched to a gene: 2. Germline V gives CDR1 SGDLS, CDR2 YYNGEE. The CDR3 loop is CASSAGTGNTEAFF. CDR3 nucleotides: TGTGCCAGCAGCGCCGGGACAGGGAACACTGAAGCTTTCTTT.